This T cell receptor beta chain was documented in a study of beta chain features in type 1 diabetes. Reverse transcribing all isolated RNA meant expressed TCRB transcripts were sequenced. The assay was immunoSEQ multiplex PCR, and TCRdb's table has in-frame clones only and misses some. The profile covers about 230,000 clones, with around 9.6% appearing a single time and around 0.037% taken by the ten largest. V was shortened by 5 bases and J by 2 bases, with 12 bases between the two germline ends. The V gene's germline CDR1 is SGHTA and CDR2 FQGNSA. The CDR3 is made up of 14 amino acids. The TCR sequence derives from a young woman in good health. The sequenced material came from naive CD4+ T cells from blood. The rearrangement links TRBV7-2 to TRBJ1-1; the D gene is possibly TRBD1 (5 bases). CDR3 sequence: CASSPVGLNTEAFF. The CDR3 DNA reads TGTGCCAGCAGCCCCGTGGGGCTTAACACTGAAGCTTTCTTT. Looking up the rest from reference TRBV7-2 and TRBJ1-1 gives the full variable domain: GAGVSQSPSNKVTEKGKDVELRCDPISGHTALYWYRQSLGQGLEFLIYFQGNSAPDKSGLPSDRFSAERTGGSVSTLTIQRTQQEDSAVYLCASSPVGLNTEAFFGQGTRLTVV.